What follows are 12 T cell receptor beta chains derived from one specimen sequenced in a study of shared clonotypes between healthy human individuals. The data were produced by immunoSEQ multiplex PCR, yet TCRdb's version contains in-frame clones alone and is incomplete. In the table there are about 2 million clones, 85% to 95% of which are singletons. The sequenced sample consisted of naive CD4+ T cells sorted from blood. Subset: CD45RA+ positively selected. These receptors all come from a young man in good health.

This chain's CDR3 is CASSLFRGEAFF. CDR3 coding DNA: TGTGCCAGCAGCCTCTTCCGGGGTGAAGCTTTCTTT. This rearrangement joins TRBV5-6 to TRBJ1-1, with D unclear. Germline V gene data show CDR1 as SGHDT and CDR2 as YYEEEE. The V gene lost 4 bases and the J gene lost 7 bases, with 11 bases spanning the gap. The CDR3 runs 12 residues.

The V call is TRBV19, the J call TRBJ2-4; D possibly corresponds to TRBD1 (5 bases). V dropped 7 bases and J dropped 3 bases, with 13 bases sitting between them. The CDR3 has 14 residues. The V gene's germline CDR1 is LNHDA and CDR2 SQIVND (reference sequence). The CDR3 coding sequence is TGTGCCAGTAAAGAGCAGGGCGGCAAAAACATTCAGTACTTC. Amino acid sequence: CASKEQGGKNIQYF.

The chain recombines TRBV5-1 with TRBJ1-3; 9 bases map to TRBD1. CDR3 length equals 15 residues. The ends lost 0 bases at V and 4 bases at J; junction bases unmatched: 2. Germline V gene sequence: CDR1 SGHRS, CDR2 YFSETQ. The CDR3 loop reads CASSLGTGGGNTIYF. CDR3 DNA sequence: TGCGCCAGCAGCTTGGGTACAGGGGGCGGAAACACCATATATTTT.

The chain joins TRBV19 to TRBJ2-3; 9 bases agree with TRBD2. Losses at the gene ends were 3 bases for V and 2 bases for J; bases not matched to a gene: 6. This CDR3 is built from 16 residues. CDR1 and CDR2 (germline): LNHDA, SQIVND (reference sequence). The CDR3 sequence: CASSILRLAATDTQYF. The DNA for the CDR3 is TGTGCCAGTAGTATCCTTAGACTAGCGGCCACAGATACGCAGTATTTT.

The rearrangement links TRBV21-1 to TRBJ1-5. TRBV21-1 is noted as a pseudogene. This CDR3 is 14 amino acids long. As DNA, the CDR3 is TGTGCCAGCAGCAAAGGACGAGGCAATCAGCCCCAGCATTTT. Protein: CASSKGRGNQPQHF.

The V and J genes are TRBV19 and TRBJ1-1; no clear D gene. Trimming took 7 bases from V and 2 from J, leaving 5 bases between them. Germline-derived CDR1 and CDR2 are LNHDA and SQIVND (reference sequence). The CDR3 covers 11 residues. This CDR3 reads CASTFNTEAFF. The CDR3 region has the DNA TGTGCCAGTACCTTCAACACTGAAGCTTTCTTT. Full variable domain (missing parts from reference TRBV19 and TRBJ1-1): DGGITQSPKYLFRKEGQNVTLSCEQNLNHDAMYWYRQDPGQGLRLIYYSQIVNDFQKGDIAEGYSVSREKKESFPLTVTSAQKNPTAFYLCASTFNTEAFFGQGTRLTVV.

V usage is TRBV29-1 and J usage is TRBJ1-2; D is undetermined. The CDR3 extends over 13 amino acids. Germline CDR1 is SQVTM and CDR2 is ANQGSEA. V gave up 6 bases and J gave up 4 bases, with 15 bases separating them. The CDR3 nucleotides read TGCAGCGTAGGAACAAGGTTGACCTATGGCTACACCTTC. This gives the protein CSVGTRLTYGYTF.

The chain links TRBV5-1 to TRBJ2-1; 9 bases line up with TRBD2. Per the germline V gene, CDR1 is SGHRS and CDR2 is YFSETQ. This CDR3 spans 15 amino acids. The ends lost 9 bases at V and 6 bases at J; junction bases unmatched: 13. The CDR3 sequence: CATHPAGTSLNEQFF. For the CDR3, the DNA is TGCGCCACCCACCCGGCCGGGACTAGCCTCAATGAGCAGTTCTTC.

This clone was recorded once. CDR3 nucleotides: TGTGCCAGCAGTGTCGGCCCAGGGAGTACTGAAGCTTTCTTT. Amino acid sequence: CASSVGPGSTEAFF. V gene TRBV6-1 combines with J gene TRBJ1-1; perhaps TRBD1 as D (5 bases). Trimming shortened V by 4 bases and J by 5 bases, and 14 bases separated the two germline ends. The germline gives CDR1 MNHNS, CDR2 SASEGT. The CDR3 is 14 residues long.

This chain uses TRBV15 with TRBJ1-5; D is unresolved. The ends were cut back, 4 bases at V and 5 bases at J, with 6 bases in the middle. The CDR3 totals 12 residues. Per the germline V gene, CDR1 is LNHNV and CDR2 is YYDKDF (reference sequence). CDR3 protein: CATSITYQPQHF. The CDR3 DNA sequence: TGTGCCACCAGCATAACCTATCAGCCCCAGCATTTT.

The V and J genes are TRBV7-9 and TRBJ1-2; possibly TRBD1 for D (6 bases). Germline CDR1 is SEHNR and CDR2 is FQNEAQ (reference sequence). Trimming left V 5 bases short and J 2 bases short, with 15 bases between. The CDR3 contains 15 residues. CDR3 nucleotides: TGTGCCAGCAGCCCAAAGAGTACAGGGAACTATGGCTACACCTTC. Amino acid sequence: CASSPKSTGNYGYTF.

Comments on this clone: Other DNA sequences in this sample translate to the same CDR3. This chain connects TRBV28 to TRBJ2-7; D gene unclear. The V end lost 8 bases, the J end lost 4 bases, and 9 bases lay between the germline ends. CDR3 length equals 11 residues. The germline V gene encodes CDR1 MDHEN and CDR2 SYDVKM. CDR3 in DNA: TGTGCCAGCGCAGGAGTTTACGAGCAGTACTTC. Translating it yields CASAGVYEQYF.